This T cell receptor (beta chain) was documented in a study of regulatory T cells in long-lasting Graves disease. The study's findings and limits: Fewer public clonotypes were shared by new patients (around 960) than by persistent patients (2,741). TCR diversity was lower in persistent than newly diagnosed Graves' disease.

This CDR3 region has 12 residues. In germline, CDR1 is MNHEY, CDR2 SVGEGT. Between the trimmed V and J ends, which lost 0 bases and 5 bases, there was a span of 2 bases. Time point specified: persistent/refractory GD, antithyroid drugs over 5 years with positive TRAb. From PBMCs, RNA was extracted and then used to make the TCR library. Turning to this clonotype: Its specificity is unknown.

Library construction for TCR beta used iRepertoire HTBI primers and Arm-PCR of CDR3 regions. Each CDR3 protein is one row after TCRdb ran MiXCR on the multiplex PCR reads. Here the sample spans around 460,000 distinct CDR3 sequences, 20% to 25% being singletons. The sample in question was peripheral blood mononuclear cells (PBMCs), obtained when the disease was refractory, from a patient treated with antithyroid drugs. J is TRBJ2-1 and V is TRBV6-2 or TRBV6-3; D is unresolved. This receptor was obtained from a female donor with Graves disease. Written as DNA, the CDR3 is TGTGCCAGCAGTTACTCGAACAATGAGCAGTTCTTC. Its translation: CASSYSNNEQFF.